Below, one T cell receptor (beta chain) is given with its context. The data originate from a study of CD8 T cells in Susac syndrome. TCR beta sequencing covered blood CD8+ and CD4+ T cells. Stable or active relapsing-remitting multiple sclerosis, untreated and meeting revised McDonald criteria, defined the controls. Negative isolation was used for CD8+ and CD4+ T cells, and FACS enrichment was applied to TEMRA cells. Germline V lookup: CDR1 SGHAT, CDR2 FQNNGV. The CDR3 is 19 residues long. V shed 5 bases, J shed 3 bases, and the junction held 16 bases outside the gene matches. RNA amounts of about 0.5 to 1 ug underwent reverse transcription with random hexamers. It was immunoSEQ multiplex PCR that amplified TCR beta CDR3 across 54 Vbeta and 13 Jbeta. TCRdb re-called the immunoSEQ multiplex PCR reads with MiXCR, one entry per CDR3 protein. This table holds approximately 160,000 distinct CDR3 sequences, 94% found once.

The TCR originated in a human donor with multiple sclerosis. Sequencing used CD4+ T cells from PBMCs. The rearrangement links TRBV11-2 to TRBJ2-7; 13 bases are a match to TRBD2. The CDR3 loop is CASSPFGLAGEHKYYEQYF. DNA of the CDR3: TGTGCCAGCAGCCCTTTTGGACTAGCGGGGGAACACAAATACTACGAGCAGTACTTC.